One sample yielded the 12 T cell receptor beta chains listed below, sequenced in a study of T cell responses to AZD1222 COVID-19 vaccine. The protocol was immunoSEQ multiplex PCR, while the TCRdb copy is restricted to in-frame clones and leaves out a portion. The sample has approximately 60,000 clones, 84% seen once; the top ten hold approximately 7%. Sequences were derived from peripheral blood, sampled on day 0 of AZD1222 vaccination. These receptors were taken from an adult in good health.

The chain couples TRBV2 to TRBJ2-1; D is unclear. This CDR3 is 16 amino acids long. V was shortened by 1 base and J by 0 bases, with 10 bases between the two germline ends. Germline-derived CDR1 and CDR2 are SNHLY and FYNNEI. DNA of the CDR3: TGTGCCAGCAGTGAAGACGTGTGGACCTCCTACAATGAGCAGTTCTTC. As protein: CASSEDVWTSYNEQFF.

This chain connects TRBV5-1 to TRBJ1-5; possibly TRBD1 for D (5 bases). CDR1 is SGHRS and CDR2 is YFSETQ in the germline V gene. V lost 0 bases and J lost 5, with 12 bases in between. There are 15 residues in the CDR3. The DNA of the CDR3 is TGCGCCAGCAGCTTGGCGGGGGTTTTCGATCAGCCCCAGCATTTT. Its protein product is CASSLAGVFDQPQHF. The entire variable domain, with the rest obtained from reference TRBV5-1 and TRBJ1-5, is as follows: KAGVTQTPRYLIKTRGQQVTLSCSPISGHRSVSWYQQTPGQGLQFLFEYFSETQRNKGNFPGRFSGRQFSNSRSEMNVSTLELGDSALYLCASSLAGVFDQPQHFGDGTRLSIL.

A few counts support this clone. V and J are TRBV28 and TRBJ1-1, with 9 bases lining up with TRBD1. Germline V CDR1 and CDR2: MDHEN, SYDVKM. V lost 4 bases and J lost 6; bases outside the gene matches: 6. The CDR3 has 14 amino acids. The DNA for the CDR3 is TGTGCCAGCAGTTCGACAGGGGGATCAGCTGAAGCTTTCTTT. Translating it yields CASSSTGGSAEAFF.

The genes are TRBV12-5 and TRBJ2-6, with D uncertain. This CDR3 region has 16 residues. In germline, CDR1 is LGHNT, CDR2 FRNRAP. Trimming took off 2 bases at V and 0 bases at J, with 8 bases between the two ends. Here the CDR3 reads CASGLIQTSGANVLTF. CDR3 in DNA: TGTGCTAGTGGTTTGATCCAAACCTCTGGGGCCAACGTCCTGACTTTC.

This clone was observed a few times. The gene calls are TRBV4-3 and TRBJ1-2; possibly TRBD1 for D (6 bases). Germline loops: CDR1 LGHNA, CDR2 YSLEER. CDR3 length: 15 residues. The germline V and J ends were trimmed by 5 bases and 4 bases, with 17 bases remaining between them. The CDR3 here is CASSSNPGHRYGYTF. The CDR3 DNA sequence: TGCGCCAGCAGCTCAAATCCGGGACACCGCTATGGCTACACCTTC.

A single count supports this clone. CDR3 DNA sequence: TGTGCCAGCAGAGCCATTAGGGGGGGCGCGAAGAGAGAGACCCAGTACTTC. It encodes CASRAIRGGAKRETQYF. The rearrangement joins TRBV11-2 to TRBJ2-5; D possibly corresponds to TRBD2 (7 bases). The CDR3 loop spans 17 amino acids. Trimming took off 6 bases at V and 4 bases at J, with 24 bases between the two ends. Germline V gives CDR1 SGHAT, CDR2 FQNNGV.

This clone was picked up one time. This sequence joins TRBV28 and TRBJ2-7, with D possibly TRBD2 on 5 matching bases. Trimming took off 2 bases at V and 4 bases at J, with 12 bases between the two ends. CDR1 is MDHEN, CDR2 SYDVKM, per germline. The CDR3 covers 14 residues. DNA for the CDR3: TGTGCCAGCAGTTTAAGAGGGCCGACTTACGAGCAGTACTTC. Protein: CASSLRGPTYEQYF.

The V call is TRBV12-3 or TRBV12-4, the J call TRBJ2-1; D may be TRBD2 (6 bases). Trimming shortened V by 2 bases and J by 12 bases, and 14 bases separated the two germline ends. The CDR3 totals 13 residues. The DNA for the CDR3 is TGTGCCAGCAGTTTAAGGGACGGGAGTGGGCAGTTCTTC. This gives the protein CASSLRDGSGQFF.

The chain links TRBV19 to TRBJ2-3; TRBD2 agrees at 8 bases. The CDR3 loop spans 16 amino acids. CDR1 LNHDA and CDR2 SQIVND come from the germline V gene (reference sequence). Trimming removed 6 bases from V and 2 bases from J; junction bases left unmatched: 10. The CDR3 DNA follows: TGTGCCAGTAGAAGTCTGGGTAGCGGGAACACAGATACGCAGTATTTT. Protein product: CASRSLGSGNTDTQYF.

J is TRBJ1-2 and V is TRBV23-1, with 7 bases that match TRBD1. TRBV23-1 is filed as an ORF, its function uncertain. The V gene end was trimmed by 3 bases and the J gene end by 5 bases; junction bases not matched to a gene: 21. The CDR3 is 19 residues long. This chain's CDR3 is CASSHPNVTGSRRKYGYTF. The CDR3 DNA reads TGCGCCAGCAGTCATCCGAATGTGACAGGGTCTAGACGGAAGTATGGCTACACCTTC.

The chain is built from TRBV11-2 and TRBJ2-7; D is perhaps TRBD2 (6 bases). Between the trimmed V and J ends, which lost 3 bases and 1 base, there was a span of 16 bases. CDR3 length: 16 amino acids. The germline CDR1 and CDR2 sequences are SGHAT and FQNNGV. CDR3: CASSFTSFLTSYEQYF. CDR3 DNA: TGTGCCAGCAGCTTTACTAGCTTTCTCACGTCCTACGAGCAGTACTTC.

This clone was observed a single time. This chain connects TRBV19 to TRBJ1-2; D is uncertain. The V end lost 9 bases, the J end lost 8 bases, and 28 bases lay between the germline ends. Germline V gene lookup returns CDR1 LNHDA and CDR2 SQIVND (reference sequence). The CDR3 sequence is 16 residues long. The CDR3 coding sequence is TGTGCCAGCGATATGGTTCAAGGCAGAGGGCGAAGGGGCTACACCTTC. Protein: CASDMVQGRGRRGYTF.